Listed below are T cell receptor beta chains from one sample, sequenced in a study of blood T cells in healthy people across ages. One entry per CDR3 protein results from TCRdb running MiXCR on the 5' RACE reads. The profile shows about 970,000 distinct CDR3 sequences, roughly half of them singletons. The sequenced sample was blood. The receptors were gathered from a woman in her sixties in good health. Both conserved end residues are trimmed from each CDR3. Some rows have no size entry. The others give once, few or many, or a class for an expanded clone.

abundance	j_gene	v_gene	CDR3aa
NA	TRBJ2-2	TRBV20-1	SAARDRVGTGELF
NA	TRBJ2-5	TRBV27	ASSWREDGEQY
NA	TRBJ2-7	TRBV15	ATSMGGGSKEQY
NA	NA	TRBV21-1	ASSKVQGCEQY
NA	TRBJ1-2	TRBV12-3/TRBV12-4	ASSPGSFSYT
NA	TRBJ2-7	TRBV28	ASSFLAGRIHEQY
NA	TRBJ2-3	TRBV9	ASSVPGGDTQY
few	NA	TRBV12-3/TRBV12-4	ASSLQGAINEQY
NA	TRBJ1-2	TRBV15	DTSREGYGYT
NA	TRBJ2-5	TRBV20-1	SARASGGGETQY
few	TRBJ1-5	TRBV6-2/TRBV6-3	ASSYHRGMWQPQH
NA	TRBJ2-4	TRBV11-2	ASSPRTGENIQY
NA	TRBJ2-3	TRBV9	ASSVVSTGNTQY
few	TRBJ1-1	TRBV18	ASSPRSDREAF
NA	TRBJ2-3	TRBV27	ASSGRLTDTQY
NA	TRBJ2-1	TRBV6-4	ASSTGTGANEQF
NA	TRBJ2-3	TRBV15	ATSRDGSASTDTQY
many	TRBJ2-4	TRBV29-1	SVAPGSAPNIQY
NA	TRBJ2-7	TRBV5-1	ASSWRDRASYEQY
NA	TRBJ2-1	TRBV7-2	ASSLVVGVSYNEQF
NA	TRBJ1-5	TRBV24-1	ATSPGLPNQPQH
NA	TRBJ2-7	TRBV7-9	ASSFQGTYEQY
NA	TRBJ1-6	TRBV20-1	SVKAYNSPLH
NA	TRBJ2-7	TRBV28	ASSSVQHETYEQY
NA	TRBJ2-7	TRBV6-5	ASSYMAGANEQY
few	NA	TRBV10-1	ASGRGIPPETQY
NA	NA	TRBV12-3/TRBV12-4	ASSYRQGSYEQY
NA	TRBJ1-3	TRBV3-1	ASSQGLPNSGNTIY
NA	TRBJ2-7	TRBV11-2	ASSLLRTRAYEQY
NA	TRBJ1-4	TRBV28	ASSVQGLIEKLF
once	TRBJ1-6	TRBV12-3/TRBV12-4	ASSSDGGESPLH
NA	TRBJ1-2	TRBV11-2	ASSLGPISMRNYGYT
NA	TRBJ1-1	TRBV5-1	ASSFSTNTEAF
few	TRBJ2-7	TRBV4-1	ASSQETPVRSYEQY
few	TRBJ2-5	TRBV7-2	ASSLGYVQETQY
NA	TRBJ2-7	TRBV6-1	ASSELTQNADYEQY
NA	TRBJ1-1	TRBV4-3	ASSQLTGGTEAF
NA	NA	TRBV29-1	SVLRTSGYNEQY
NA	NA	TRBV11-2	ASRPTGGPMRETQY
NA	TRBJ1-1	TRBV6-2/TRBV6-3	ASRLRLRNTEAF
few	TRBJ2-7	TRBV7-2	ASSPSGGGFSSYEQY
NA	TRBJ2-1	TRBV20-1	SASPGVAGSYNEQF
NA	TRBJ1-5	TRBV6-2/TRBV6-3	ASSYSSPGGTQPQH